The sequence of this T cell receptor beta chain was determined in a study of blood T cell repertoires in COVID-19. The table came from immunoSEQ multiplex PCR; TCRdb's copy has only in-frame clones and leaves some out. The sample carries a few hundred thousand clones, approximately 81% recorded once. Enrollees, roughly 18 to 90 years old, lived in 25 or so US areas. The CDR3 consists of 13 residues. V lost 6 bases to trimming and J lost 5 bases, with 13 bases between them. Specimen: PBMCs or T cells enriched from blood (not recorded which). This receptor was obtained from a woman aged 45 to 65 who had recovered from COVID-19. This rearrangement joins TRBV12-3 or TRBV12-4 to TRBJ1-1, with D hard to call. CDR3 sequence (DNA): TGTGCCAGCAGGTTGAGGTCTGGAACTGAAGCTTTCTTT. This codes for CASRLRSGTEAFF.